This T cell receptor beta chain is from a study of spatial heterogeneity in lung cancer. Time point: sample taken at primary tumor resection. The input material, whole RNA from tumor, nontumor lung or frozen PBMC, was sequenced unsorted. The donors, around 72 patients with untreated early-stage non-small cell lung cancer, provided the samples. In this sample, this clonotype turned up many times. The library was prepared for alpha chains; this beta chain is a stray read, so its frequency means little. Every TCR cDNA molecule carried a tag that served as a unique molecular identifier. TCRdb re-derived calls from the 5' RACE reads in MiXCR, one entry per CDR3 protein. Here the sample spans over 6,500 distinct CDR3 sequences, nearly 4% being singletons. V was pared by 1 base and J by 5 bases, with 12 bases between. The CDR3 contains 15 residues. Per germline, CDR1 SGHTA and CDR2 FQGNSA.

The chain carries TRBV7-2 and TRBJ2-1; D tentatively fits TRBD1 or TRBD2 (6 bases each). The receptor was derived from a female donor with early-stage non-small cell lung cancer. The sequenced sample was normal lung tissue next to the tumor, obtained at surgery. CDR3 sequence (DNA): TGTGCCAGCAGCTTAGTTTGGGGGGCTGACAATGAGCAGTTCTTC. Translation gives CASSLVWGADNEQFF.